These 29 T cell receptor beta chains came from one sample sequenced in a study of cytomegalovirus exposure and HLA in healthy donors. Profiled with immunoSEQ multiplex PCR; TCRdb holds only in-frame clones, not every one. The data show around 250,000 clones, around 90% seen once. What was sequenced was PBMCs. Receptors were obtained from a woman between 18 and 29 years old in good health and CMV-seronegative.

The V gene is TRBV5-6, the J gene TRBJ2-3, with TRBD2 identical over 8 bases. Trimming at V came to 4 bases and at J to 6 bases, leaving 13 bases not matched to a gene. The CDR3 is 16 residues long. Per germline, CDR1 SGHDT and CDR2 YYEEEE. The CDR3 loop is CASSRLGRGGDDTQYF. CDR3 coding DNA: TGTGCCAGCAGCCGTTTGGGACGGGGGGGCGATGATACGCAGTATTTT.

Regarding this clone: Other DNA sequences in this sample translate to the same CDR3. CDR3 bases: TGCGCCAGCAGCCAAGGGGGGGGCACCTACGAGCAGTACTTC. Protein: CASSQGGGTYEQYF. The chain uses TRBV4-3 and TRBJ2-7; D is possibly TRBD2 (7 bases). Germline V lookup: CDR1 LGHNA, CDR2 YSLEER. The V and J ends lost 1 base and 2 bases respectively, with 9 bases between them. The CDR3 contains 14 residues.

V gene TRBV5-1 combines with J gene TRBJ2-3, with a possible D match to TRBD1 (6 bases). This CDR3 spans 14 amino acids. V was shortened by 4 bases and J by 1 base, with 10 bases between the two germline ends. In germline, CDR1 is SGHRS, CDR2 YFSETQ. Here the CDR3 DNA reads TGCGCCAGCAGCATAAGACAGGGCACAGATACGCAGTATTTT. Its protein is CASSIRQGTDTQYF.

This clone was counted a single time. The chain employs TRBV4-3 and TRBJ1-2; D not resolved. There are 14 residues in the CDR3. The germline CDR1 and CDR2 sequences are LGHNA and YSLEER. The V gene lost 3 bases and the J gene lost 4 bases, with 12 bases spanning the gap. The CDR3 DNA reads as TGCGCCAGCAGCCACCTATCGACTGTCTATGGCTACACCTTC. Amino acid sequence: CASSHLSTVYGYTF.

The chain combines TRBV25-1 with TRBJ2-5, with 12 bases matching TRBD2. In germline, CDR1 is MGHDK, CDR2 SYGVNS. This CDR3 has 17 residues. The V segment lost 2 bases and the J segment 4 bases; nucleotides outside the gene matches: 8. The CDR3 DNA is TGTGCCAGCAGTGAAATTTTGGCTAGCGGGGGGGGAGAGACCCAGTACTTC. It encodes CASSEILASGGGETQYF. Full variable domain (missing parts from reference TRBV25-1 and TRBJ2-5): EADIYQTPRYLVIGTGKKITLECSQTMGHDKMYWYQQDPGMELHLIHYSYGVNSTEKGDLSSESTVSRIRTEHFPLTLESARPSHTSQYLCASSEILASGGGETQYFGPGTRLLVL.

This rearrangement joins TRBV18 to TRBJ1-1; D call uncertain. Trimming left V 4 bases short and J 6 bases short, with 12 bases between. The germline V gene encodes CDR1 KGHSH and CDR2 LQKENI. The CDR3 covers 13 residues. The chain's CDR3 is CASSHTDRAEAFF. As DNA, the CDR3 is TGTGCCAGCTCACATACAGACCGCGCTGAAGCTTTCTTT.

V is TRBV6-1 and J is TRBJ2-1; 10 nucleotides match TRBD1. Germline CDR1 reads MNHNS; CDR2 reads SASEGT. The CDR3 runs 20 residues. The V gene end was trimmed by 1 base and the J gene end by 5 bases; junction bases not matched to a gene: 17. The CDR3, as DNA: TGTGCCAGCAGTGAAGACCGGGACAGGGGTTTCTCTACGACGGACAATGAGCAGTTCTTC. This encodes CASSEDRDRGFSTTDNEQFF.

The chain recombines TRBV2 with TRBJ2-2, with a weak D call TRBD2 (6 bases). There are 16 residues in the CDR3. Germline lookup yields CDR1 SNHLY and CDR2 FYNNEI. Trimming took off 5 bases at V and 5 bases at J, with 18 bases between the two ends. The CDR3 protein is CASSPQGGGVTGELFF. The CDR3 DNA reads TGTGCCAGCAGTCCCCAGGGAGGCGGAGTAACCGGGGAGCTGTTTTTT.

The chain links TRBV7-7 to TRBJ2-5, with D possibly matching TRBD2 (6 bases). V lost 0 bases to trimming and J lost 5 bases, with 16 bases between them. Germline V gene sequence: CDR1 SSHAT, CDR2 FNYEAQ (reference sequence). This CDR3 spans 16 amino acids. The CDR3 reads CASSLAWAGTLETQYF. In DNA form, the CDR3 reads TGTGCCAGCAGCTTAGCATGGGCAGGGACTCTCGAGACCCAGTACTTC. Variable domain in full (rest from reference TRBV7-7 and TRBJ2-5): GAGVSQSPRYKVTKRGQDVTLRCDPISSHATLYWYQQALGQGPEFLTYFNYEAQPDKSGLPSDRFSAERPEGSISTLTIQRTEQRDSAMYRCASSLAWAGTLETQYFGPGTRLLVL.

This chain links TRBV6-6 with TRBJ1-4; D possibly corresponds to TRBD1 (5 bases). CDR1 is MNHNY, CDR2 SVGAGI, per germline (reference sequence). The CDR3 contains 14 residues. With 0 bases removed from V and 4 bases from J, the gap between germline ends came to 6 bases. The CDR3 here is CASSYSGVNEKLFF. The DNA for the CDR3 is TGTGCCAGCAGTTACTCAGGGGTTAATGAAAAACTGTTTTTT.

The chain joins TRBV7-9 to TRBJ1-6; TRBD1 matches 9 bases. In germline, CDR1 is SEHNR, CDR2 FQNEAQ (reference sequence). V shed 6 bases and J 4 bases; nucleotides not matched to a gene: 10. The CDR3 totals 17 residues. The CDR3 reads CASSSPGQGVYNSPLHF. For the CDR3, the DNA is TGTGCCAGCAGTTCCCCGGGACAGGGCGTTTATAATTCACCCCTCCACTTT.

This clone was detected once. J is TRBJ1-5 and V is TRBV27, with D perhaps TRBD1 (6 bases). CDR3 length: 14 amino acids. Germline lookup yields CDR1 MNHEY and CDR2 SMNVEV (reference sequence). V lost 5 bases to trimming and J lost 7 bases, with 15 bases between them. The CDR3 region is CASSRTGSGQPQHF. As DNA, the CDR3 is TGTGCCAGCAGTCGAACAGGGTCGGGGCAGCCCCAGCATTTT.

This chain uses TRBV27 with TRBJ2-1; TRBD1 aligns across 12 bases. V shed 3 bases, J shed 6 bases, and the junction held 3 bases outside the gene matches. Germline V gives CDR1 MNHEY, CDR2 SMNVEV (reference sequence). This CDR3 is 15 amino acids long. CDR3 residues: CASSLGQGAGNEQFF. The CDR3, as DNA: TGTGCCAGCAGTTTGGGACAGGGGGCAGGCAATGAGCAGTTCTTC.

The chain uses TRBV28 and TRBJ1-2; 7 nucleotides agree with TRBD1. Losses at the gene ends were 5 bases for V and 8 bases for J; bases not matched to a gene: 11. The CDR3 is 14 amino acids. CDR1 is MDHEN and CDR2 is SYDVKM in the germline V gene. The CDR3 here is CASSATQGVGGYTF. The CDR3 DNA reads as TGTGCCAGCAGTGCGACCCAGGGGGTCGGAGGCTACACCTTC.

This sequence joins TRBV7-9 and TRBJ1-1, with D possibly matching TRBD1 (5 bases). CDR3 size: 14 residues. Germline V gene data show CDR1 as SEHNR and CDR2 as FQNEAQ (reference sequence). The V end lost 1 base, the J end lost 3 bases, and 9 bases lay between the germline ends. The CDR3 here is CASSLGPGDTEAFF. CDR3 DNA: TGTGCCAGCAGCTTAGGCCCGGGGGACACTGAAGCTTTCTTT.

The chain combines TRBV2 with TRBJ2-7, with 10 bases that match TRBD1. The CDR3 contains 15 residues. CDR1 and CDR2 from the germline V gene are SNHLY and FYNNEI. J was trimmed by 6 bases and V by 0 bases; bases with no gene match: 5. In nucleotides, the CDR3 is TGTGCCAGCAGTGAAGCTGGACAGGGGGTTCGCGAGCAGTACTTC. It codes for CASSEAGQGVREQYF.

The CDR3 reads CASSLIPIAGSNTGELFF. The CDR3 DNA sequence: TGTGCCAGCAGCTTAATACCCATAGCGGGGAGTAACACCGGGGAGCTGTTTTTT. The V gene is TRBV7-3, the J gene TRBJ2-2, with 8 bases identical to TRBD2. V gave up 1 base and J gave up 2 bases; unmatched junction bases: 9. The germline CDR1 and CDR2 sequences are SGHTA and FQGTGA. The CDR3 totals 18 residues.

The CDR3 sequence is CASLAGSNTGELFF. In DNA, the CDR3 is TGTGCCAGCCTAGCCGGCTCGAACACCGGGGAGCTGTTTTTT. The gene calls are TRBV7-2 and TRBJ2-2; D possibly corresponds to TRBD2 (5 bases). CDR3 size: 14 residues. Germline loops: CDR1 SGHTA, CDR2 FQGNSA. Trimming took 8 bases from V and 0 from J, leaving 10 bases between them.

This CDR3 is CASSLTGTGDPRGEQFF. The CDR3 nucleotides are TGTGCCAGCAGCTTAACCGGGACAGGGGACCCTAGGGGTGAGCAGTTCTTC. This chain uses TRBV7-9 with TRBJ2-1, with TRBD1 matching 10 bases. The junction had 13 bases not matched to a gene; V was cut back by 2 bases and J by 9 bases. Germline V lookup: CDR1 SEHNR, CDR2 FQNEAQ (reference sequence). The CDR3 length is 17 residues.

The rearrangement links TRBV11-2 to TRBJ2-3; 8 nucleotides agree with TRBD2. Unmatched junction bases numbered 3, after V lost 0 bases and J lost 4 bases. Germline V gene lookup returns CDR1 SGHAT and CDR2 FQNNGV. The CDR3 spans 15 residues. The CDR3 loop reads CASSLEGTSSDTQYF. DNA of the CDR3: TGTGCCAGCAGCTTAGAAGGGACTAGTTCAGATACGCAGTATTTT.

The table lists this clone with a few counts. The chain is built from TRBV30 and TRBJ1-5; D may be TRBD1 (5 bases). V lost 0 bases, J lost 7 bases, and 10 bases lay in between. Germline loops: CDR1 GTSNPN, CDR2 SVGIG (reference sequence). This CDR3 is 13 amino acids long. The CDR3 DNA sequence: TGTGCCTGGAGTGTAAGGGGTAGGCAGCCCCAGCATTTT. Translation gives CAWSVRGRQPQHF. Based on the CDR3 plus reference TRBV30 and TRBJ1-5, the full variable domain is SQTIHQWPATLVQPVGSPLSLECTVEGTSNPNLYWYRQAAGRGLQLLFYSVGIGQISSEVPQNLSASRPQDRQFILSSKKLLLSDSGFYLCAWSVRGRQPQHFGDGTRLSIL.

This clone came up once. The chain couples TRBV29-1 to TRBJ1-2; no clear D gene. CDR1 SQVTM and CDR2 ANQGSEA come from the germline V gene. The CDR3 spans 14 residues. Trimming shortened V by 1 base and J by 1 base, and 10 bases separated the two germline ends. The CDR3 nucleotides read TGCAGCGTTGAAGGGCAGGCTATTAACTATGGCTACACCTTC. Protein product: CSVEGQAINYGYTF.

In DNA form, the CDR3 reads TGTGCCAGCAGCGTAGTTGCGGGGGGGCAGTATAGTAAGCGTACGCAGTATTTT. Protein sequence: CASSVVAGGQYSKRTQYF. The chain links TRBV9 to TRBJ2-3, with 9 bases fitting TRBD2. Germline-derived CDR1 and CDR2 are SGDLS and YYNGEE. This CDR3 is 18 amino acids long. With V trimmed by 0 bases and J by 8 bases, 16 bases remained unmatched.

The chain uses TRBV23-1 and TRBJ2-1; 8 bases fit TRBD2. TRBV23-1 is sorted into the ORF group, with uncertain function. Unmatched junction bases numbered 12, after V lost 0 bases and J lost 2 bases. The CDR3 covers 19 residues. CDR3 region: CASSQSGPRTRGAYNEQFF. The CDR3 coding sequence is TGCGCCAGCAGTCAATCGGGGCCGAGGACGCGGGGGGCCTACAATGAGCAGTTCTTC.

The genes are TRBV27 and TRBJ1-1; 10 bases match TRBD1. Per germline, CDR1 MNHEY and CDR2 SMNVEV (reference sequence). V gave up 6 bases and J gave up 4 bases; unmatched junction bases: 5. CDR3 size: 14 residues. CDR3 residues: CASSKDRGGTEAFF. CDR3 DNA: TGTGCCAGCAGCAAGGACAGGGGGGGCACTGAAGCTTTCTTT.

The chain combines TRBV9 with TRBJ1-2, with TRBD1 matching over 9 bases. CDR1 is SGDLS and CDR2 is YYNGEE in the germline V gene. This CDR3 is built from 16 residues. Trimming cost V 3 bases and J 6 bases; bases outside gene matches: 12. DNA of the CDR3: TGTGCCAGCAGCGCACCCCTTAGGGACAGGGAAGATGGCTACACCTTC. Amino acid sequence: CASSAPLRDREDGYTF.

CDR3 protein: CASSYFGQGAQPQHF. The CDR3 coding sequence is TGTGCCAGCAGTTACTTCGGACAGGGGGCTCAGCCCCAGCATTTT. The V and J genes are TRBV6-6 and TRBJ1-5; 11 nucleotides match TRBD1. The CDR3 is 15 residues long. From germline, CDR1 is MNHNY and CDR2 SVGAGI (reference sequence). Trimming took 1 base from V and 6 from J; bases not matched to a gene: 2.

The V gene is TRBV27, the J gene TRBJ2-2, with D possibly matching TRBD2 (5 bases). Trimming took 2 bases from V and 6 from J, leaving 10 bases between them. Germline CDR1 is MNHEY and CDR2 is SMNVEV (reference sequence). The CDR3 has 14 amino acids. The CDR3 DNA follows: TGTGCCAGCAGTTTAAAGGGAGTAGCCGGGGAGCTGTTTTTT. Translating it yields CASSLKGVAGELFF.

This chain connects TRBV4-1 to TRBJ2-2, with 8 bases fitting TRBD1. V lost 4 bases and J lost 0; bases outside the gene matches: 4. Germline CDR1 is MGHRA and CDR2 is YSYEKL. This CDR3 has 16 residues. The CDR3 DNA reads TGCGCCAGCAGCCTGGACAGGGCGACGAACACCGGGGAGCTGTTTTTT. This codes for CASSLDRATNTGELFF.